This T cell receptor beta chain was captured in a study of response to subunit inactivated influenza vaccine. Via MiXCR, TCRdb re-called the RT-PCR reads, giving one row per CDR3 protein. The table has a few hundred thousand distinct CDR3 sequences, approximately 11% seen once. With respect to this clonotype: Its specificity is unknown.

Study-level results: Authors proposed each seasonal influenza vaccination draws in few new T cells.

Source: PBMCs from blood, taken about 40 days after vaccination. This clonotype originated in a man aged 45-65 years who received an inactivated influenza vaccine.

CDR3 sequence reads: CASRQGVSNQPQHF. In nucleotides, the CDR3 is TGTGCCAGTAGACAGGGGGTTAGCAATCAGCCCCAGCATTTT. The chain recombines TRBV12-3 or TRBV12-4 with TRBJ1-5, with 9 bases fitting TRBD1. Trimming removed 9 bases from V and 0 bases from J; junction bases left unmatched: 3. The CDR3 covers 14 residues.